The 18 T cell receptor beta chains below were found in one sample sequenced in a study of vaccination effects on CD4 cells after COVID-19. The antigens for these receptors are not known. Peptide-pool stimulation followed by sequencing identified expanded antigen-specific CD4+ clonotypes in the ViraFEST assay. Upon completion of 10 days in culture, CD4+ T cells were isolated. Each participant was given two doses of one vaccine (BNT162b2 or mRNA-1273). Profiled with immunoSEQ multiplex PCR; TCRdb holds only in-frame clones, not every one. The table has 75,000 or so clones, over 70% seen once. This specimen consisted of CD4+ T cells from PBMCs cultured with HCoV-OC43 spike peptides, obtained after COVID-19 vaccination. The subset denotes: HCoV-OC43 spike overlapping peptide pool stimulation. All receptors derive from a human donor who received a COVID-19 vaccine.

This clone was seen a handful of times. The chain is built from TRBV6-5 and TRBJ2-2; no reliable D call. The CDR3 is 13 residues long. The germline gives CDR1 MNHEY, CDR2 SVGAGI. Trimming pared 2 bases from V and 1 base from J, leaving 2 bases between. The CDR3 region is CASSYVNTGELFF. The CDR3 DNA reads as TGTGCCAGCAGTTACGTGAACACCGGGGAGCTGTTTTTT.

This rearrangement joins TRBV5-4 to TRBJ1-1; no definite D call. There are 14 residues in the CDR3. Per germline, CDR1 SGHNT and CDR2 YYREEE (reference sequence). With 4 bases removed from V and 4 bases from J, the gap between germline ends came to 14 bases. This chain's CDR3 is CASSRQASATEAFF. In nucleotides, the CDR3 is TGTGCCAGCAGCCGTCAAGCCAGCGCCACTGAAGCTTTCTTT.

The chain links TRBV2 to TRBJ2-2; no definite D call. V lost 3 bases, J lost 5 bases, and 10 bases lay in between. CDR3 size: 14 residues. Germline CDR1 is SNHLY and CDR2 is FYNNEI. The CDR3 region is CASSEGSWTGELFF. CDR3 DNA: TGTGCCAGCAGTGAGGGTTCGTGGACCGGGGAGCTGTTTTTT.

V and J are TRBV7-9 and TRBJ1-6; 9 bases match TRBD1. The V and J ends lost 5 bases and 12 bases, in that order; junction bases with no gene match: 11. Germline CDR1 SEHNR, CDR2 FQNEAQ (reference sequence). The CDR3 consists of 15 residues. CDR3 region: CASSPRTGEDEPLHF. CDR3 DNA: TGTGCCAGCAGCCCTCGGACAGGGGAGGATGAACCCCTCCACTTT.

The chain links TRBV5-8 to TRBJ1-1, with D possibly matching TRBD1 (5 bases). CDR1 and CDR2 from the germline V gene are SGHTS and YDEGEE. CDR3 length: 13 amino acids. Trimming shortened V by 7 bases and J by 4 bases, and 14 bases separated the two germline ends. Here the CDR3 DNA reads TGTGCCAGCCCCGACAGTTTTGGCACTGAAGCTTTCTTT. This codes for CASPDSFGTEAFF. Based on the CDR3 plus reference TRBV5-8 and TRBJ1-1, the full variable domain is EAGVTQSPTHLIKTRGQQATLRCSPISGHTSVYWYQQALGLGLQFLLWYDEGEERNRGNFPPRFSGRQFPNYSSELNVNALELEDSALYLCASPDSFGTEAFFGQGTRLTVV.

The chain recombines TRBV24-1 with TRBJ2-1; D may be TRBD2 (5 bases). The CDR3 spans 15 residues. Germline V CDR1 and CDR2: KGHDR, SFDVKD. V was clipped by 3 bases and J by 7 bases, with 15 bases between them. Here the CDR3 reads CATSDTKDWPNEQFF. The CDR3 DNA is TGTGCCACCAGTGATACGAAGGACTGGCCTAATGAGCAGTTCTTC.

The V gene is TRBV23-1, the J gene TRBJ2-2; 10 bases agree with TRBD1. TRBV23-1 is labeled an ORF, and its function is uncertain. V lost 6 bases and J lost 4; bases outside the gene matches: 11. The CDR3 has 17 residues. The CDR3 reads CASSPFGTGEFTGELFF. DNA for the CDR3: TGCGCCAGCAGCCCATTCGGGACAGGGGAATTCACCGGGGAGCTGTTTTTT.

This chain connects TRBV2 to TRBJ2-5, with a weak D call TRBD1 (7 bases). Germline V lookup: CDR1 SNHLY, CDR2 FYNNEI. This CDR3 is 15 amino acids long. Trimming took 7 bases from V and 4 from J, leaving 19 bases between them. The CDR3 DNA is TGTGCCAGCATGAGAACAGGGGACTTCGGAGAGACCCAGTACTTC. It specifies CASMRTGDFGETQYF.

This clone was detected once. The chain couples TRBV19 to TRBJ2-1, with TRBD1 as a possible D gene (6 bases). The CDR3 length is 15 residues. Between the trimmed V and J ends, which lost 8 bases and 1 base, there was a span of 15 bases. Germline CDR1 LNHDA, CDR2 SQIVND (reference sequence). The CDR3 nucleotides are TGTGCCAGTTCTCGTGGGGGCATATCCTACAATGAGCAGTTCTTC. This codes for CASSRGGISYNEQFF.

This chain uses TRBV7-2 with TRBJ2-1; D is unresolved. Trimming stripped 5 bases from V and 2 bases from J, with 22 bases between. This CDR3 contains 18 residues. Per the germline V gene, CDR1 is SGHTA and CDR2 is FQGNSA. Written as DNA, the CDR3 is TGTGCCAGCAGCATCGAAGTCCAGACCCTCCGGCCCTACAATGAGCAGTTCTTC. Amino acids: CASSIEVQTLRPYNEQFF.

The chain has TRBV6-4 and TRBJ1-4, with D perhaps TRBD1 (6 bases). The length of the CDR3 is 15 residues. Germline CDR1 is MRHNA and CDR2 is SNTAGT. Trimming took 9 bases from V and 0 from J, leaving 14 bases between them. The CDR3 DNA reads TGTGCCAGGCTTAGGGGGTGGACAACTAATGAAAAACTGTTTTTT. Translation gives CARLRGWTTNEKLFF.

The V call is TRBV6-2 or TRBV6-3, the J call TRBJ2-1; D is tentatively TRBD1 or TRBD2 (7 bases each). The length of the CDR3 is 15 residues. Germline-derived CDR1 and CDR2 are MNHEY and SVGEGT. V was cut by 6 bases and J by 4 bases, with 16 bases left in between. The CDR3 region is CASSSAGQKYNEQFF. The CDR3 DNA follows: TGTGCCAGCAGCTCAGCGGGACAGAAATACAATGAGCAGTTCTTC.

About this clone: Germline and junction disagree at one end, which may indicate a read error. The rearrangement links TRBV7-8 to TRBJ2-2; D not resolved. Germline loops: CDR1 SGHVS, CDR2 FQNEAQ. The CDR3 covers 14 residues. CDR3 bases: TGTGCCGCCCAGGTCCGGTCGAAAACCGGGGAGCTGTTTTTT. Protein product: CAAQVRSKTGELFF.

The V call is TRBV20-1, the J call TRBJ2-3, with D unresolved. The germline gives CDR1 DFQATT, CDR2 SNEGSKA (reference sequence). V was shortened by 1 base and J by 8 bases, with 4 bases between the two germline ends. The CDR3 loop spans 10 amino acids. The CDR3 DNA follows: TGCAGTGCTAGAGGGCCTACGCAGTATTTT. Residues: CSARGPTQYF.

V is TRBV30 and J is TRBJ1-1; 7 bases line up with TRBD1. The V segment lost 2 bases and the J segment 4 bases; nucleotides outside the gene matches: 4. The CDR3 contains 13 residues. Germline lookup yields CDR1 GTSNPN and CDR2 SVGIG (reference sequence). The CDR3 here is CAWSRTGGTEAFF. In nucleotides, the CDR3 is TGTGCCTGGAGTAGGACAGGTGGCACTGAAGCTTTCTTT.

V gene TRBV7-3 combines with J gene TRBJ1-2; D possibly corresponds to TRBD1 (6 bases). Deletions cut 5 bases from V and 2 bases from J, with 9 bases between. The CDR3 is 13 amino acids. The germline V gene has CDR1 SGHTA and CDR2 FQGTGA. The CDR3 loop reads CASSPQGNYGYTF. CDR3 sequence (DNA): TGTGCCAGCAGCCCCCAGGGGAACTATGGCTACACCTTC.

CDR3 in DNA: TGCGCCAGCAGCCGGGACAGGGGGCTAAATTCACCCCTCCACTTT. The encoded protein is CASSRDRGLNSPLHF. The chain combines TRBV4-1 with TRBJ1-6, with 12 bases fitting TRBD1. The CDR3 loop spans 15 amino acids. Unmatched junction bases numbered 2, after V lost 4 bases and J lost 7 bases. Germline V gene sequence: CDR1 MGHRA, CDR2 YSYEKL.

The chain joins TRBV30 to TRBJ2-2; TRBD2 matches 7 bases. The germline CDR1 and CDR2 sequences are GTSNPN and SVGIG (reference sequence). The CDR3 consists of 14 residues. V shed 3 bases, J shed 2 bases, and the junction held 3 bases outside the gene matches. CDR3 nucleotides: TGTGCCTGGAGGGGCGGGGGAAACACCGGGGAGCTGTTTTTT. Translating gives CAWRGGGNTGELFF.